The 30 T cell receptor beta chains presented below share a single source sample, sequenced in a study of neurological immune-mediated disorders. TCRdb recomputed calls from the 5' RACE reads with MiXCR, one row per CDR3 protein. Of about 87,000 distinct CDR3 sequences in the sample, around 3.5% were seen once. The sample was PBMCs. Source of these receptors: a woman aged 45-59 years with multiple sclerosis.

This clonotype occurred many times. As DNA, the CDR3 is TGCGCCAGCAGGGGCCGTCAGCGGGGTGGTGAGACCCAGTACTTC. Protein product: CASRGRQRGGETQYF. The chain links TRBV5-1 to TRBJ2-5; 7 positions match TRBD2. V lost 5 bases to trimming and J lost 5 bases; unmatched junction nucleotides: 12. The CDR3 covers 15 residues. Germline V gives CDR1 SGHRS, CDR2 YFSETQ.

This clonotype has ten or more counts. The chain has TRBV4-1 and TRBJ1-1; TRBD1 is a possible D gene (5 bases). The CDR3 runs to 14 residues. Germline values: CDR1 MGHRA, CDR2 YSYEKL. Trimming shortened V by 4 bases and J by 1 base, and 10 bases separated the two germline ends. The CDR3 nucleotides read TGCGCCAGCAGCCCGGGACGGCAGAACACTGAAGCTTTCTTT. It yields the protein CASSPGRQNTEAFF.

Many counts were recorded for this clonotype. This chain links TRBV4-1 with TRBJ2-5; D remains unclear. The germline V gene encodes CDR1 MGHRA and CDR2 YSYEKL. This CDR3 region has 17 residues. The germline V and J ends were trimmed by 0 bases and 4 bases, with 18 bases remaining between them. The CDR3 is CASSQDRRVLTGETQYF. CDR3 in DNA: TGCGCCAGCAGCCAAGATAGGCGAGTTTTGACTGGAGAGACCCAGTACTTC.

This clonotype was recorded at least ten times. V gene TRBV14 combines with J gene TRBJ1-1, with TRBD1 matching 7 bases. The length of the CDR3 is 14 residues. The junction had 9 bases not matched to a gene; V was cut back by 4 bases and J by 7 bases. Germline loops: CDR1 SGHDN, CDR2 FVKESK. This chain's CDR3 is CASSLMTGQGEAFF. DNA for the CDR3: TGTGCCAGCAGCCTTATGACAGGGCAAGGTGAAGCTTTCTTT.

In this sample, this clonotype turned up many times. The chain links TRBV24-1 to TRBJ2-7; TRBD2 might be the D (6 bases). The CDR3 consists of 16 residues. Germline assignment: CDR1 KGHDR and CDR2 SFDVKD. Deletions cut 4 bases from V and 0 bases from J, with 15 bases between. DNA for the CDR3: TGTGCCACCAGTGACCCTAGGGACGGGAGCTCCTACGAGCAGTACTTC. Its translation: CATSDPRDGSSYEQYF.

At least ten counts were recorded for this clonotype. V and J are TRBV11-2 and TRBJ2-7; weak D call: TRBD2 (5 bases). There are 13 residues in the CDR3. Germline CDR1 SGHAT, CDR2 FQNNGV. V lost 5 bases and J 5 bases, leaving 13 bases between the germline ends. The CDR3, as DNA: TGTGCCAGCAGCCCTATCGGGGTCCACGAGCAGTACTTC. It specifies CASSPIGVHEQYF. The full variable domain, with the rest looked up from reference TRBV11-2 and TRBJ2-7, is EAGVAQSPRYKIIEKRQSVAFWCNPISGHATLYWYQQILGQGPKLLIQFQNNGVVDDSQLPKDRFSAERLKGVDSTLKIQPAKLEDSAVYLCASSPIGVHEQYFGPGTRLTVT.

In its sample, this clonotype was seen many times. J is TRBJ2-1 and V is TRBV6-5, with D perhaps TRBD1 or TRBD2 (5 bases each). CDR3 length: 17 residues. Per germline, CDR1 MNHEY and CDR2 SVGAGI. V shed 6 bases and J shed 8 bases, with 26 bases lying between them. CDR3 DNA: TGTGCCAGCAGCCCCCCGGGGACCGAAGGGCGGTCGCATGAGCAGTTCTTC. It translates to CASSPPGTEGRSHEQFF.

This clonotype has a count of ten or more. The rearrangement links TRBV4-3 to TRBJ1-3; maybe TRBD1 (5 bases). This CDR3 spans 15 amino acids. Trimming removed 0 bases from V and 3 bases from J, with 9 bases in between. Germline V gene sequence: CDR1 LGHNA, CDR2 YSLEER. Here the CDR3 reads CASSQDKGSGNTIYF. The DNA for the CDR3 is TGCGCCAGCAGCCAAGATAAGGGGAGTGGAAACACCATATATTTT.

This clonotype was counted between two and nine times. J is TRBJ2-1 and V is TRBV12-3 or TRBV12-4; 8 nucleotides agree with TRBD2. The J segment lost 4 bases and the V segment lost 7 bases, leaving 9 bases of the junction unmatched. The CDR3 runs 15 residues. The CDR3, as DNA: TGTGCCAGCACCACGGTAGCGGGGACTTACAATGAGCAGTTCTTC. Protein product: CASTTVAGTYNEQFF.

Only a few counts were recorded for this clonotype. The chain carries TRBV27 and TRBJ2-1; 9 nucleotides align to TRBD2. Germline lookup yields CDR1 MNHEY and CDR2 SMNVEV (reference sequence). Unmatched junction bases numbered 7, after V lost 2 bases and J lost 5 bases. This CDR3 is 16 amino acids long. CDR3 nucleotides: TGTGCCAGCAGTTTACGCGGGGGGGCCGGTAACAATGAGCAGTTCTTC. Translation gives CASSLRGGAGNNEQFF.

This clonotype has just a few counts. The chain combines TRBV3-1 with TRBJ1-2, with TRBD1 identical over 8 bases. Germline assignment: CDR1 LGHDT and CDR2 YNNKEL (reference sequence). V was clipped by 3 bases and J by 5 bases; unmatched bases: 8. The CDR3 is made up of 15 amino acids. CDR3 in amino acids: CASSQDYRGIYGYTF. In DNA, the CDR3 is TGTGCCAGCAGCCAGGACTACAGGGGGATATATGGCTACACCTTC.

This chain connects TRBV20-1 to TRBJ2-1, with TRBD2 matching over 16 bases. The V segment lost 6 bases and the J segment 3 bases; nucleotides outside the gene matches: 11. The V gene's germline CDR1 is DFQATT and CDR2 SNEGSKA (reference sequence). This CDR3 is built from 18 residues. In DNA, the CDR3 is TGCAGTGCAGCACCGGGACTAGCGGGGGGGCAAGGCTACAATGAGCAGTTCTTC. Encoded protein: CSAAPGLAGGQGYNEQFF.

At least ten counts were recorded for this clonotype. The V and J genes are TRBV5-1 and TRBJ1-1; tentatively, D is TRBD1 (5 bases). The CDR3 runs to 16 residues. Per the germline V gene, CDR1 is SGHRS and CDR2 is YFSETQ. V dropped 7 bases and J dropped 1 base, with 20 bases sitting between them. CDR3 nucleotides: TGCGCCAGCGGGTCTTCAGGGAGAGGGTCGAACACTGAAGCTTTCTTT. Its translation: CASGSSGRGSNTEAFF.

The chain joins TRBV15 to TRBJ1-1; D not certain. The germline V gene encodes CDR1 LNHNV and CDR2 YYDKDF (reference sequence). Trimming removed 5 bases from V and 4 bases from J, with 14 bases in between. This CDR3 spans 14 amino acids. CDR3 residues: CATSGRVVRTEAFF. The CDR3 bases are TGTGCCACCAGCGGCCGGGTCGTGCGCACTGAAGCTTTCTTT.

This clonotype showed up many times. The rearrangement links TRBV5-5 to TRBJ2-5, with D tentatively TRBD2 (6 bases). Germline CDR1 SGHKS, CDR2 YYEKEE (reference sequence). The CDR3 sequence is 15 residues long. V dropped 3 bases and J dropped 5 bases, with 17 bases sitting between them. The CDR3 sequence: CASSSAHGGRETQYF. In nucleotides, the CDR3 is TGTGCCAGCAGCTCCGCACATGGGGGGAGGGAGACCCAGTACTTC.

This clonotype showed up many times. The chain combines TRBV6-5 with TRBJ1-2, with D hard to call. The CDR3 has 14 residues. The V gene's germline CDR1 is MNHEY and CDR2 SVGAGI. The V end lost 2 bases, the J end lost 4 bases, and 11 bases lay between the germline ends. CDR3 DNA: TGTGCCAGCAGTTACGGGCAGGATAGCTATGGCTACACCTTC. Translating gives CASSYGQDSYGYTF.

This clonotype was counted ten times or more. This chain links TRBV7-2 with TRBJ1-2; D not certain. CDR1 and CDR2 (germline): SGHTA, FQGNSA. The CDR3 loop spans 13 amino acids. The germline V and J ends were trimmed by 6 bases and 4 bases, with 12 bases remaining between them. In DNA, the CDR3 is TGTGCCAGCAGTTTAAAGGGCGGCTATGGCTACACCTTC. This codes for CASSLKGGYGYTF.

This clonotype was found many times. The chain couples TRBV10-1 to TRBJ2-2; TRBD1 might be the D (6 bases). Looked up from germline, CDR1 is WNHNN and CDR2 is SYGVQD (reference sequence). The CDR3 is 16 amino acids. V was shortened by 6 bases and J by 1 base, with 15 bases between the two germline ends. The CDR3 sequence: CASSPRTERNTGELFF. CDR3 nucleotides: TGCGCCAGCAGCCCCAGGACAGAAAGGAACACCGGGGAGCTGTTTTTT.

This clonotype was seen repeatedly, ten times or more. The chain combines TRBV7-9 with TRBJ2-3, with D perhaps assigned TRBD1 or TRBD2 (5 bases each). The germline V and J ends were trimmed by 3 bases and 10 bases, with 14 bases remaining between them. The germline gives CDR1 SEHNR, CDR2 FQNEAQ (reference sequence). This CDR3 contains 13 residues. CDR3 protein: CASSFQRGRAQYF. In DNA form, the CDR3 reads TGTGCCAGCAGCTTTCAACGGGGCCGTGCGCAGTATTTT.

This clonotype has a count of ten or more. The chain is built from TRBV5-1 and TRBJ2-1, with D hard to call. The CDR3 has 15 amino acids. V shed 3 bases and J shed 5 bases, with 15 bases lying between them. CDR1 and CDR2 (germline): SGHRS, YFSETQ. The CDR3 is CASSSGLSRDNEQFF. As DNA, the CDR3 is TGCGCCAGCAGCTCAGGCCTCTCGCGAGACAATGAGCAGTTCTTC.

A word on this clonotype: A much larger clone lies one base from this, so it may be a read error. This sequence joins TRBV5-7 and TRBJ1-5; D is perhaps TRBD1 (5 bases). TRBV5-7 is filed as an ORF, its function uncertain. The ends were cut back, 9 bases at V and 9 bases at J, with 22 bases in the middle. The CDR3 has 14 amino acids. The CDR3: CAIHQGKKPPPQHF. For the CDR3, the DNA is TGTGCCATTCACCAGGGAAAGAAGCCGCCGCCCCAGCATTTT.

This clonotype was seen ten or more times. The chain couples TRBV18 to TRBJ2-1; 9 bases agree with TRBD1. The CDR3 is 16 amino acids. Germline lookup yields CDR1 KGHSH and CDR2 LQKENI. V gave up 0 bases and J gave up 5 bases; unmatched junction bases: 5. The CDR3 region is CASSPPGQGRDNEQFF. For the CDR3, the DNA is TGTGCCAGCTCACCACCGGGACAGGGAAGGGACAATGAGCAGTTCTTC.

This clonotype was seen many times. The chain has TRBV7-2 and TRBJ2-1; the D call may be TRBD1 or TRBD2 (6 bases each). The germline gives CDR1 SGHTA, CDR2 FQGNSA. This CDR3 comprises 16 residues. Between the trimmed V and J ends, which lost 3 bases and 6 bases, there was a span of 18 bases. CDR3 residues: CASSFVGGSLANEQFF. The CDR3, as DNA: TGTGCCAGCAGCTTCGTCGGGGGCTCTCTGGCCAATGAGCAGTTCTTC. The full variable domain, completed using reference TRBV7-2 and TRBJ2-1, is GAGVSQSPSNKVTEKGKDVELRCDPISGHTALYWYRQSLGQGLEFLIYFQGNSAPDKSGLPSDRFSAERTGGSVSTLTIQRTQQEDSAVYLCASSFVGGSLANEQFFGPGTRLTVL.

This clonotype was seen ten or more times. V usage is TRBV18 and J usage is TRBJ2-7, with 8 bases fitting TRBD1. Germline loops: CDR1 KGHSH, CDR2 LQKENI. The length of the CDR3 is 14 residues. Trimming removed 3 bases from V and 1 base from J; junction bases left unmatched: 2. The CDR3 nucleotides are TGTGCCAGCTCACCTGGGACAGGTTCCTACGAGCAGTACTTC. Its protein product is CASSPGTGSYEQYF.

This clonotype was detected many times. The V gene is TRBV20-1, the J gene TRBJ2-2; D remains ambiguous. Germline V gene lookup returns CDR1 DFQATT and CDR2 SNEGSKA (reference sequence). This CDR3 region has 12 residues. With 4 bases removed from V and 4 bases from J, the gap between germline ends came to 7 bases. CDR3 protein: CSATVFTGELFF. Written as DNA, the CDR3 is TGCAGTGCTACCGTTTTCACCGGGGAGCTGTTTTTT.

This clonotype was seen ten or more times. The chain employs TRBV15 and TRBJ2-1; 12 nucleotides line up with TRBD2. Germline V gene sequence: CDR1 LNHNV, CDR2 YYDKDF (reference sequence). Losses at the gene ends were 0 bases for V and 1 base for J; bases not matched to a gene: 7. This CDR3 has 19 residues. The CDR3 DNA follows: TGTGCCACCAGCAGAGATGGGCTAGCGGGGGGGCGGTCCTACAATGAGCAGTTCTTC. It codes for CATSRDGLAGGRSYNEQFF.

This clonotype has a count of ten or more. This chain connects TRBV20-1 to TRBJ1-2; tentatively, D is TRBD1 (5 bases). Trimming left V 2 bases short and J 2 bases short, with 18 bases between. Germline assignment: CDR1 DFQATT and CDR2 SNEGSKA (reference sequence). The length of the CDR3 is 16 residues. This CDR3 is CSARKSAWRGNYGYTF. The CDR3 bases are TGCAGTGCTAGAAAAAGCGCCTGGAGGGGAAACTATGGCTACACCTTC.

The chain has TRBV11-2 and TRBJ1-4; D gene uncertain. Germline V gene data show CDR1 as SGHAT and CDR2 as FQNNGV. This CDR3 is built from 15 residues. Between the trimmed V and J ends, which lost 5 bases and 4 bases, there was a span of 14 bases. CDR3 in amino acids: CASSAWGSNNEKLFF. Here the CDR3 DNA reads TGTGCCAGCAGCGCCTGGGGTTCGAATAATGAAAAACTGTTTTTT.

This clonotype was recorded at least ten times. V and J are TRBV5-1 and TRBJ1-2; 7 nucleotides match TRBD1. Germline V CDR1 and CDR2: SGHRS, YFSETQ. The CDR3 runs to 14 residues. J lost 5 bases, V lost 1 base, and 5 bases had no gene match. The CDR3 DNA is TGCGCCAGCAGCTTGACAGGGGCCGGTTATGGCTACACCTTC. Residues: CASSLTGAGYGYTF.

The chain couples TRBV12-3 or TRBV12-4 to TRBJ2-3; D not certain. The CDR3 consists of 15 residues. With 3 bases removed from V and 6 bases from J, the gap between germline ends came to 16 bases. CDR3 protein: CASSLAFIPVDTQYF. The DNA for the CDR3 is TGTGCCAGCAGTTTGGCCTTTATACCCGTGGATACGCAGTATTTT.